The 4 T cell receptor beta chains below all came from one sample that was sequenced in a study of cytomegalovirus exposure and HLA in healthy donors. Use of 60 Vbeta and 13 Jbeta primers characterized the PCR. Profiling relied on immunoSEQ multiplex PCR, and the TCRdb table lists in-frame clones only, not all of them. The sample consists of 130,000 to 150,000 clones, around 76% of them appearing once. Sequenced sample: PBMCs. These receptors were obtained from a male donor in good health and CMV-seronegative.

CDR3 DNA sequence: TGTGCCAGTAGTATGGCAGGCAGCAATTCACCCCTCCACTTT. This translates into CASSMAGSNSPLHF. This chain uses TRBV19 with TRBJ1-6, with D unresolved. The CDR3 covers 14 residues. The germline V gene has CDR1 LNHDA and CDR2 SQIVND (reference sequence). V shed 3 bases and J shed 7 bases, with 10 bases lying between them. The entire variable domain, with the rest obtained from reference TRBV19 and TRBJ1-6, is as follows: DGGITQSPKYLFRKEGQNVTLSCEQNLNHDAMYWYRQDPGQGLRLIYYSQIVNDFQKGDIAEGYSVSREKKESFPLTVTSAQKNPTAFYLCASSMAGSNSPLHFGNGTRLTVT.

The chain links TRBV30 to TRBJ1-3; D ambiguous. The CDR3 runs to 13 residues. V was clipped by 6 bases and J by 2 bases, with 11 bases between them. Germline values: CDR1 GTSNPN, CDR2 SVGIG (reference sequence). CDR3 nucleotide sequence: TGTGCCTGCACCGGAGAGGCTGGAAACACCATATATTTT. Translated, it gives CACTGEAGNTIYF.

The genes are TRBV5-1 and TRBJ2-3; 16 bases fit TRBD2. The CDR3 has 17 residues. Germline trimming cut 4 bases from V and 3 bases from J; bases unmatched to any gene: 5. Germline lookup yields CDR1 SGHRS and CDR2 YFSETQ. The CDR3 DNA follows: TGCGCCAGCAGCCCGGGACTAGCGGGAGGGCCGACAGATACGCAGTATTTT. It is translated as CASSPGLAGGPTDTQYF. The full variable domain, rest sourced from reference TRBV5-1 and TRBJ2-3, is KAGVTQTPRYLIKTRGQQVTLSCSPISGHRSVSWYQQTPGQGLQFLFEYFSETQRNKGNFPGRFSGRQFSNSRSEMNVSTLELGDSALYLCASSPGLAGGPTDTQYFGPGTRLTVL.

The gene calls are TRBV30 and TRBJ1-1, with D possibly TRBD1 on 6 matching bases. Trimming shortened V by 2 bases and J by 5 bases, and 12 bases separated the two germline ends. Looked up from germline, CDR1 is GTSNPN and CDR2 is SVGIG (reference sequence). CDR3 length: 13 amino acids. CDR3 DNA sequence: TGTGCCTGGAGTCACGGGGGGCGAACTGAAGCTTTCTTT. It codes for CAWSHGGRTEAFF.